This T cell receptor (beta chain) stems from a study of blood T cells in healthy people across ages. Donors gave roughly 10 milliliters of peripheral blood apiece. The CDR3 runs 16 residues. Germline assignment: CDR1 SEHNR and CDR2 FQNEAQ (reference sequence). With 5 bases removed from V and 0 bases from J, the gap between germline ends came to 17 bases. Next came a second PCR, run for 7 to 11 cycles, which used a sample-barcoded 5' primer along with a J-beta primer mix. The authors tagged each cDNA molecule using a template-switch adaptor with 12 random nucleotides. The yield of each sample was at least 3 million CDR3-containing paired-end reads. MiXCR was run by TCRdb on the 5' RACE reads, yielding one entry per CDR3 protein. The table lists 850,000 to 1,100,000 distinct CDR3 sequences, around two fifths of them singletons.

The chain has TRBV7-9 and TRBJ2-7; no clear D. The sequence derives from a man younger than 30 in good health. Sequenced material: blood. CDR3 sequence reads: CASSRLLSESSYEQYF. The CDR3 region has the DNA TGTGCCAGCAGCCGACTTTTGTCAGAAAGCTCCTACGAGCAGTACTTC.